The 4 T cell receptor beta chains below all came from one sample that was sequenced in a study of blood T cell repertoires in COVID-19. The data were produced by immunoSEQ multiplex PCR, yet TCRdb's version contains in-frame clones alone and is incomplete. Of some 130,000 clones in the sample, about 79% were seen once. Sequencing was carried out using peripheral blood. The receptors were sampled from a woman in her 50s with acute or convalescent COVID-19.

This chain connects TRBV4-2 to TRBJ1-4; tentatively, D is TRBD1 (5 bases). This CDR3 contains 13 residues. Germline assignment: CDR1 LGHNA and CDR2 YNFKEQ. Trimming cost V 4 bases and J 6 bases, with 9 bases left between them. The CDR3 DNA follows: TGTGCCAGCAGCCCGACAGTAGATGAAAAACTGTTTTTT. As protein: CASSPTVDEKLFF.

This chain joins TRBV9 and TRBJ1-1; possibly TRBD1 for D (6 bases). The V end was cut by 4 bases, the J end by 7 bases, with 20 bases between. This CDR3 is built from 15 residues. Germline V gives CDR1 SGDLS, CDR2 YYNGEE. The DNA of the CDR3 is TGTGCCAGCAGCCCCTCTACAGGGATGATGGGTGAAGCTTTCTTT. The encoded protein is CASSPSTGMMGEAFF.

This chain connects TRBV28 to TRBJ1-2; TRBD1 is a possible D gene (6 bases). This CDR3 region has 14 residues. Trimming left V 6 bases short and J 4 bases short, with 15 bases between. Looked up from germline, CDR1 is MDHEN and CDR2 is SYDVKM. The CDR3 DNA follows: TGTGCCAGCAGACGTGACAGGTTCGTCTATGGCTACACCTTC. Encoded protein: CASRRDRFVYGYTF.

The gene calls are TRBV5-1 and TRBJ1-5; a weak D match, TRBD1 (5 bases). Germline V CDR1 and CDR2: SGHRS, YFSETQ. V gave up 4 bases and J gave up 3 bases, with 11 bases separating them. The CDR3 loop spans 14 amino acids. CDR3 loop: CASSPGVDNQPQHF. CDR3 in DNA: TGCGCCAGCAGCCCGGGGGTGGACAATCAGCCCCAGCATTTT. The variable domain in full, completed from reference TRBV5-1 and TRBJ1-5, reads KAGVTQTPRYLIKTRGQQVTLSCSPISGHRSVSWYQQTPGQGLQFLFEYFSETQRNKGNFPGRFSGRQFSNSRSEMNVSTLELGDSALYLCASSPGVDNQPQHFGDGTRLSIL.